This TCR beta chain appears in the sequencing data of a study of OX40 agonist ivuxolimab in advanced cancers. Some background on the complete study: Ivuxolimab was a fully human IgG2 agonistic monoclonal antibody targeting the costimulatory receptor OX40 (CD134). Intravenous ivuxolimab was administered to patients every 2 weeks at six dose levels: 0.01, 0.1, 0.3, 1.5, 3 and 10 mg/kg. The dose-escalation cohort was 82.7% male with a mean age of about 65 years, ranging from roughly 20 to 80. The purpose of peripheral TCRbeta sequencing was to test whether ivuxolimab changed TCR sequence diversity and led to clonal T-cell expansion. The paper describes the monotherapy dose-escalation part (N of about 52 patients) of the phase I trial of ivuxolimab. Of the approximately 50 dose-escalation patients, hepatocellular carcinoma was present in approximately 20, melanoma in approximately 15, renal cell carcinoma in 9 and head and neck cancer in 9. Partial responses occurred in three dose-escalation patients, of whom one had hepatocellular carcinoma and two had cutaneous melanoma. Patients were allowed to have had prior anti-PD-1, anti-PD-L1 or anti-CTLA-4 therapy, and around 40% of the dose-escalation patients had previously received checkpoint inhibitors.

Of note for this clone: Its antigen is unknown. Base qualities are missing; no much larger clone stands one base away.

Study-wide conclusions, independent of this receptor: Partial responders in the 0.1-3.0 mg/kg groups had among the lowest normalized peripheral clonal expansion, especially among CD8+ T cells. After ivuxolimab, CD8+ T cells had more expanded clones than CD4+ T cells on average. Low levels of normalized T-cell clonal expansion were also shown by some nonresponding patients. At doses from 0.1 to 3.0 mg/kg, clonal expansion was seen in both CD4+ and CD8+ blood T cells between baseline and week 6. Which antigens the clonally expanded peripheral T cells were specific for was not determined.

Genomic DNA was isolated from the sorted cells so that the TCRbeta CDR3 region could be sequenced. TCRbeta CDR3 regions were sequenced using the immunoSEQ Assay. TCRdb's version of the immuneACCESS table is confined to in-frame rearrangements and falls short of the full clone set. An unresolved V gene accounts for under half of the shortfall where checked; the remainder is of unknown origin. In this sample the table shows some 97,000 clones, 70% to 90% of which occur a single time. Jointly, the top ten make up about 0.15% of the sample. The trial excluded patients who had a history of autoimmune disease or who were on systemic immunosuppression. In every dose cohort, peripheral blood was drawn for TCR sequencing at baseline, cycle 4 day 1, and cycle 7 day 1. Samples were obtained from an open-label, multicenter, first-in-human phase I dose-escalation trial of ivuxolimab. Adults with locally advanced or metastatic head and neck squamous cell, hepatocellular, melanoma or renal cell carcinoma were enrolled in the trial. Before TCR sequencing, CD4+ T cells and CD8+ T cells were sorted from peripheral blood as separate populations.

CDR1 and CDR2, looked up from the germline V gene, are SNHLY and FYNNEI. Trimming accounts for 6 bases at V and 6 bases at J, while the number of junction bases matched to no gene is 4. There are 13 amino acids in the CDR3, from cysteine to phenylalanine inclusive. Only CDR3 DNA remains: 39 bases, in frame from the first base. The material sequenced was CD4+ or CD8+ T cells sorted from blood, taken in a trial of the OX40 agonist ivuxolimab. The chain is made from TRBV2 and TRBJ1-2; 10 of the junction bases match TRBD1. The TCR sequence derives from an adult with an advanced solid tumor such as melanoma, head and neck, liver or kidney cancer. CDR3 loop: CASSWGTGDGYTF. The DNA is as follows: TGTGCCAGCAGCTGGGGGACAGGGGATGGCTACACCTTC.